These 9 T cell receptor beta chains share one sample of origin, sequenced in a study of control samples from healthy donors and cancer patients. Libraries were prepared by immunoSEQ multiplex PCR; TCRdb keeps only in-frame clonotypes and omits some of them. This sample has about 150,000 clones, with around 92% found just once. The sample comprised blood. The source is a woman aged 40 to 50 in good health.

This chain connects TRBV5-1 to TRBJ2-7, with a tentative D call TRBD1 (5 bases). The CDR3 consists of 11 residues. V gave up 3 bases and J gave up 7 bases, with 8 bases separating them. Germline V gives CDR1 SGHRS, CDR2 YFSETQ. DNA for the CDR3: TGCGCCAGCAGCTGGGGCTTAGAGCAGTACTTC. Amino acids: CASSWGLEQYF.

This chain uses TRBV27 with TRBJ1-1; the D gene is possibly TRBD1 (5 bases). Germline CDR1 reads MNHEY; CDR2 reads SMNVEV (reference sequence). The germline V and J ends were trimmed by 6 bases and 7 bases, with 12 bases remaining between them. The CDR3 is made up of 12 amino acids. Here the CDR3 DNA reads TGTGCCAGCAGAACACCAGGGATTGAAGCTTTCTTT. Translating it yields CASRTPGIEAFF.

This chain joins TRBV7-6 and TRBJ2-1; the match to TRBD1 covers 9 bases. CDR1 SGHVS and CDR2 FNYEAQ come from the germline V gene. The CDR3 is made up of 17 amino acids. The V segment lost 4 bases and the J segment 4 bases; nucleotides outside the gene matches: 11. CDR3 sequence (DNA): TGTGCCAGCAGCTACCGGGACAGGGACTCCGAGTACAATGAGCAGTTCTTC. Translating it yields CASSYRDRDSEYNEQFF.

The CDR3 loop is CASSAQQGRSEAFF. DNA of the CDR3: TGTGCCAGCAGCGCACAGCAGGGTAGGTCTGAAGCTTTCTTT. This chain uses TRBV5-4 with TRBJ1-1; TRBD1 might be the D (5 bases). Germline CDR1 reads SGHNT; CDR2 reads YYREEE (reference sequence). This CDR3 is built from 14 residues. V was pared by 4 bases and J by 6 bases, with 16 bases between.

The chain carries TRBV7-8 and TRBJ2-7, with D perhaps matching TRBD1 (6 bases). CDR3 length: 13 residues. Trimming removed 2 bases at V and 4 bases at J, with 9 bases between. Germline values: CDR1 SGHVS, CDR2 FQNEAQ. CDR3 region: CASSLRTGYEQYF. In nucleotides, the CDR3 is TGTGCCAGCAGCTTACGAACAGGGTACGAGCAGTACTTC.

In DNA form, the CDR3 reads TGTGCCAGCAGCTTCGTAGCGGGGGGTAACAATGAGCAGTTCTTC. It codes for CASSFVAGGNNEQFF. The chain uses TRBV5-5 and TRBJ2-1; TRBD2 matches 10 bases. Germline values: CDR1 SGHKS, CDR2 YYEKEE (reference sequence). The CDR3 is 15 residues long. The V and J ends lost 2 bases and 5 bases, in that order; junction bases with no gene match: 4.

The chain carries TRBV2 and TRBJ1-5; D remains unclear. In germline, CDR1 is SNHLY, CDR2 FYNNEI. This CDR3 has 13 amino acids. The germline V and J ends were trimmed by 7 bases and 6 bases, with 13 bases remaining between them. In DNA form, the CDR3 reads TGTGCCAGCACGAAGGGATCCCGTCAGCCCCAGCATTTT. Translated: CASTKGSRQPQHF.

J is TRBJ2-7 and V is TRBV4-2, with 11 bases fitting TRBD2. The CDR3 is made up of 15 amino acids. Germline V gene lookup returns CDR1 LGHNA and CDR2 YNFKEQ. The trim removed 0 bases at V and 3 bases at J, leaving 1 base unmatched. The CDR3 protein is CASSQDLAGGYEQYF. In DNA form, the CDR3 reads TGTGCCAGCAGCCAAGATCTAGCGGGGGGCTACGAGCAGTACTTC.

V usage is TRBV4-1 and J usage is TRBJ2-5, with a tentative D call TRBD1 (6 bases). The germline gives CDR1 MGHRA, CDR2 YSYEKL. The ends were cut back, 2 bases at V and 6 bases at J, with 13 bases in the middle. The CDR3 has 14 residues. The CDR3 nucleotides read TGCGCCAGCAGCCAATCCACAGGGCCAAAGACCCAGTACTTC. Translation gives CASSQSTGPKTQYF.